The 4 T cell receptor beta chains in this list originate from one sample, sequenced in a study of blood T cells in healthy people across ages (dated by TCRdb to between 2014 and 2017). Library preparation used 5' RACE. TCRdb shows the sequencer as Illumina HiSeq 2500. A second PCR of roughly 6 to 11 cycles was performed with a sample-barcoded 5' primer and a J-beta primer mix. TCRdb redid the processing of the public reads, applying fastp at Q25 and MiXCR, and retained in-frame beta chains. CDR3 protein sequences are deduplicated, and each keeps its most common genes and DNA. The sample table shows 850,000 to 1,000,000 distinct CDR3 sequences, and 48% are seen once. The top ten hold 13% of the sample. What was sequenced was blood. Receptors were obtained from a man aged 25-45 years in good health.

J is TRBJ2-3 and V is TRBV4-3; tentatively, D is TRBD2 (6 bases). Trimming pared 0 bases from V and 2 bases from J, leaving 12 bases between. CDR1 and CDR2 from the germline V gene are LGHNA and YSLEER. The CDR3 contains 16 residues. The CDR3 sequence is CASSQEDGGATDTQYF. CDR3 nucleotide sequence: TGCGCCAGCAGCCAAGAGGACGGGGGAGCCACAGATACGCAGTATTTT.

The rearrangement uses TRBV7-2 and TRBJ2-2; D may match TRBD1 or TRBD2 (5 bases each). Germline V gives CDR1 SGHTA, CDR2 FQGNSA. This CDR3 region has 17 residues. Trimming pared 1 base from V and 3 bases from J, leaving 15 bases between. The CDR3 sequence: CASSLGGSGRDTGELFF. The CDR3 coding sequence is TGTGCCAGCAGCTTAGGCGGGTCGGGGCGCGACACCGGGGAGCTGTTTTTT.

The gene calls are TRBV28 and TRBJ2-5, with 9 bases identical to TRBD2. The end of the DNA is better explained by TRBJ2-7, so the J call may be wrong. The CDR3 totals 15 residues. Germline lookup yields CDR1 MDHEN and CDR2 SYDVKM. The CDR3 DNA reads TGTGCCAGCAGTCCGCAAATAGCGGGGGTTAACGAGCAGTACTTC. This encodes CASSPQIAGVNEQYF.

On this clonotype: This may be a read error, as it is one base from a much larger clone. The chain carries TRBV28 and TRBJ2-1, with 10 bases aligning to TRBD1. V was clipped by 4 bases and J by 3 bases; unmatched bases: 3. The CDR3 length is 15 residues. Germline values: CDR1 MDHEN, CDR2 SYDVKM. CDR3 nucleotides: TGTGCCAGCAGTTCCGGGACAGGGGACTACAATGAGCAGTTCTTC. Amino acids: CASSSGTGDYNEQFF. The full variable domain, its missing parts supplied by reference TRBV28 and TRBJ2-1, is DVKVTQSSRYLVKRTGEKVFLECVQDMDHENMFWYRQDPGLGLRLIYFSYDVKMKEKGDIPEGYSVSREKKERFSLILESASTNQTSMYLCASSSGTGDYNEQFFGPGTRLTVL.